The entry below describes one T cell receptor beta chain. The target antigen is unknown. This entry belongs to a study of cytomegalovirus exposure and HLA in healthy donors. V lost 4 bases and J lost 2; bases outside the gene matches: 7. CDR3 length: 15 residues. Per germline, CDR1 SGHNT and CDR2 YENEEA. Researchers ran the PCR with 60 Vbeta and 13 Jbeta primers. Clones were sequenced by immunoSEQ multiplex PCR, and TCRdb holds only the in-frame ones, with some missing. The sample holds tens of thousands of clones, about 76% seen once. Study-wide points: The study carried out a later analysis of TCR beta sequences. It associated some 17,000 of them with specific HLA alleles at a false discovery rate of 0.05. Near-uniform donor sequencing depth was presumed by presence/absence analyses. It was reported that the classifier diagnosed cytomegalovirus status with high specificity and sensitivity in both the original and validation cohorts.

This receptor was obtained from a woman aged 35 to 49 in good health and CMV-seropositive. This rearrangement joins TRBV11-3 to TRBJ2-5; 7 bases are a match to TRBD2. Sequencing was carried out using PBMCs. CDR3 in DNA: TGTGCCAGCAGCTCTAAACGGGGACTACAAGAGACCCAGTACTTC. Translated: CASSSKRGLQETQYF.